Below, one TCR beta chain is given with its context. These data are taken from a study of cytomegalovirus exposure and HLA in healthy donors. About the study: In an early release, HLA-typed donors contributed 90 million or so unique TCR sequences.

This CDR3 has 15 amino acids. V shed 1 base and J shed 1 base, with 9 bases lying between them. Per germline, CDR1 MNHEY and CDR2 SMNVEV (reference sequence). The donors, nominally healthy at sampling, likely had unrecorded immune exposures. Primers for the PCR totalled 60 Vbeta and 13 Jbeta. Some clones are missing from TCRdb's copy, which holds only in-frame ones; the method was immunoSEQ multiplex PCR. Its table records about 160,000 clones. Input material: PBMCs. This receptor was obtained from a woman between 55 and 75 years old in good health and CMV-seronegative. The chain carries TRBV27 and TRBJ2-3; TRBD2 might be the D (5 bases). In DNA form, the CDR3 reads TGTGCCAGCAGTTTATTCATCGGGGGCACAGATACGCAGTATTTT. As protein: CASSLFIGGTDTQYF.